Presented here are 28 T cell receptor beta chains from one specimen sequenced in a study of blood T cell repertoires in COVID-19. Profiling relied on immunoSEQ multiplex PCR, and the TCRdb table lists in-frame clones only, not all of them. The repertoire holds some 150,000 clones, with 86% as singletons. Sequenced sample: peripheral blood. All receptors come from a woman in her fifties or sixties with acute or convalescent COVID-19.

This clone appeared once. The chain combines TRBV5-6 with TRBJ2-3; perhaps TRBD2 as D (7 bases). Trimming shortened V by 0 bases and J by 4 bases, and 15 bases separated the two germline ends. Germline lookup yields CDR1 SGHDT and CDR2 YYEEEE. There are 16 residues in the CDR3. CDR3 sequence reads: CASSLAPGGQADTQYF. DNA for the CDR3: TGTGCCAGCAGCTTGGCCCCGGGGGGCCAGGCAGATACGCAGTATTTT.

The gene calls are TRBV9 and TRBJ2-5; 7 bases agree with TRBD2. The length of the CDR3 is 14 residues. Germline loops: CDR1 SGDLS, CDR2 YYNGEE. The junction had 5 bases not matched to a gene; V was cut back by 1 base and J by 5 bases. The CDR3 coding sequence is TGTGCCAGCAGCGTAAGCGGGGCACCCGAGACCCAGTACTTC. It specifies CASSVSGAPETQYF.

J is TRBJ1-2 and V is TRBV18; the match to TRBD1 covers 10 bases. The CDR3 consists of 14 residues. Trimming took 4 bases from V and 3 from J; bases not matched to a gene: 2. The V gene's germline CDR1 is KGHSH and CDR2 LQKENI. For the CDR3, the DNA is TGTGCCAGCTCACGGGACAGGGGAGACTATGGCTACACCTTC. This gives the protein CASSRDRGDYGYTF.

The table lists this clone with a count of one. The V gene is TRBV30, the J gene TRBJ2-1, with a weak D call TRBD2 (6 bases). Germline loops: CDR1 GTSNPN, CDR2 SVGIG (reference sequence). The length of the CDR3 is 11 residues. V was shortened by 2 bases and J by 10 bases, with 9 bases between the two germline ends. The CDR3 here is CAWSRDFEQFF. The CDR3 DNA reads as TGTGCCTGGAGTCGGGACTTCGAGCAGTTCTTC.

The rearrangement joins TRBV24-1 to TRBJ2-3, with D possibly being TRBD2 (7 bases). In germline, CDR1 is KGHDR, CDR2 SFDVKD. The CDR3 sequence is 14 residues long. Trimming shortened V by 8 bases and J by 0 bases, and 11 bases separated the two germline ends. In nucleotides, the CDR3 is TGTGCCACCAAGGGGGGGCTAAGCACAGATACGCAGTATTTT. Protein: CATKGGLSTDTQYF.

V and J are TRBV18 and TRBJ1-1; 9 nucleotides align to TRBD1. The CDR3 spans 14 residues. The V gene's germline CDR1 is KGHSH and CDR2 LQKENI. Trimming at V came to 3 bases and at J to 5 bases, leaving 4 bases not matched to a gene. CDR3 DNA sequence: TGTGCCAGCTCACCTGGACAGGGGCAGACTGAAGCTTTCTTT. This translates into CASSPGQGQTEAFF.

V and J are TRBV6-5 and TRBJ1-1; the match to TRBD1 covers 10 bases. The CDR3 runs to 14 residues. Germline V gene lookup returns CDR1 MNHEY and CDR2 SVGAGI. Germline trimming cut 6 bases from V and 11 bases from J; bases unmatched to any gene: 12. CDR3 residues: CASRGDRGGFEAFF. The CDR3 coding sequence is TGTGCCAGCAGGGGGGACAGGGGTGGATTTGAGGCTTTCTTT.

This sequence joins TRBV5-1 and TRBJ1-3, with 7 bases lining up with TRBD1. Germline V gene lookup returns CDR1 SGHRS and CDR2 YFSETQ. With 4 bases clipped from V and 0 bases from J, the junction kept 1 base outside the gene matches. CDR3 length: 14 residues. Here the CDR3 DNA reads TGCGCCAGCAGCCGGGACAGCTCTGGAAACACCATATATTTT. Translation: CASSRDSSGNTIYF.

The V gene is TRBV24-1, the J gene TRBJ2-3, with TRBD2 identical over 10 bases. V dropped 4 bases and J dropped 7; count of bases not matched to a gene: 10. In germline, CDR1 is KGHDR, CDR2 SFDVKD. The CDR3 extends over 16 amino acids. CDR3 nucleotides: TGTGCCACCAGTGAACCCCTAGCGGGGGCCGTCTATACGCAGTATTTT. The encoded protein is CATSEPLAGAVYTQYF.

The V call is TRBV9, the J call TRBJ2-3; TRBD2 aligns across 11 bases. The ends lost 2 bases at V and 5 bases at J; junction bases unmatched: 10. Germline CDR1 is SGDLS and CDR2 is YYNGEE. This CDR3 is built from 17 residues. CDR3 protein: CASSVNPTSGELDTQYF. DNA for the CDR3: TGTGCCAGCAGCGTTAATCCGACTAGCGGGGAGCTAGATACGCAGTATTTT.

This chain joins TRBV30 and TRBJ1-1, with D uncertain. The CDR3 runs 13 residues. Germline values: CDR1 GTSNPN, CDR2 SVGIG (reference sequence). The V end was cut by 3 bases, the J end by 1 base, with 9 bases between. CDR3 sequence: CAWRASGNTEAFF. In DNA, the CDR3 is TGTGCCTGGAGGGCCAGTGGGAACACTGAAGCTTTCTTT. Variable domain in full (rest from reference TRBV30 and TRBJ1-1): SQTIHQWPATLVQPVGSPLSLECTVEGTSNPNLYWYRQAAGRGLQLLFYSVGIGQISSEVPQNLSASRPQDRQFILSSKKLLLSDSGFYLCAWRASGNTEAFFGQGTRLTVV.

This clone appeared once. This sequence joins TRBV3-1 (or the pseudogene TRBV3-2) and TRBJ2-3, with 8 nucleotides matching TRBD1. The CDR3 spans 20 residues. The junction had 17 bases not matched to a gene; V was cut back by 1 base and J by 2 bases. Per the germline V gene, CDR1 is LGHDT and CDR2 is YNNKEL (reference sequence). CDR3 nucleotide sequence: TGTGCCAGCAGCCAAGCGAATCCACAGGGGGAGGTCCTCCTCACAGATACGCAGTATTTT. As protein: CASSQANPQGEVLLTDTQYF.

V is TRBV11-3 and J is TRBJ1-5, with D possibly being TRBD1 (5 bases). The germline V gene has CDR1 SGHNT and CDR2 YENEEA. With 5 bases removed from V and 1 base from J, the gap between germline ends came to 18 bases. CDR3 length equals 17 residues. The CDR3 sequence: CASSPQSTGKSNQPQHF. CDR3 bases: TGTGCCAGCAGCCCCCAGAGCACAGGTAAGAGCAATCAGCCCCAGCATTTT.

The table lists this clone with a count of one. The chain couples TRBV12-1 to TRBJ2-5; the table's D call, TRBD2, was not checked against the DNA. TRBV12-1 is noted as a pseudogene. CDR3 size: 20 residues. The CDR3 DNA reads as TGTGCCAGCAGCTTAGGCCAAGGATCTCGGACTAGCCCATCCCAAGAGACCCAGTACTTC. Amino acid sequence: CASSLGQGSRTSPSQETQYF.

A few counts support this clone. V gene TRBV4-1 combines with J gene TRBJ1-1; no clear D gene. The germline CDR1 and CDR2 sequences are MGHRA and YSYEKL. The CDR3 is made up of 13 amino acids. V lost 4 bases and J lost 4, with 10 bases in between. This chain's CDR3 is CASSRGSGTEAFF. CDR3 in DNA: TGCGCCAGCAGCCGAGGGTCGGGCACTGAAGCTTTCTTT.

The rearrangement uses TRBV5-1 and TRBJ1-3; D ambiguous. The CDR3 contains 16 residues. Germline V gene data show CDR1 as SGHRS and CDR2 as YFSETQ. With 4 bases removed from V and 0 bases from J, the gap between germline ends came to 14 bases. CDR3 loop: CASSHGVASSGNTIYF. As DNA, the CDR3 is TGCGCCAGCAGCCACGGGGTCGCGAGCTCTGGAAACACCATATATTTT.

The V call is TRBV19, the J call TRBJ2-5, with a possible D match to TRBD2 (5 bases). Germline CDR1 is LNHDA and CDR2 is SQIVND (reference sequence). The CDR3 contains 13 residues. The ends were cut back, 5 bases at V and 4 bases at J, with 11 bases in the middle. CDR3 amino acids: CASSDTEGETQYF. CDR3 DNA: TGTGCCAGTAGTGATACCGAGGGAGAGACCCAGTACTTC.

The chain combines TRBV9 with TRBJ1-6; 9 bases line up with TRBD1. The CDR3 runs 15 residues. Germline lookup yields CDR1 SGDLS and CDR2 YYNGEE. Trimming removed 0 bases from V and 10 bases from J; junction bases left unmatched: 5. The DNA of the CDR3 is TGTGCCAGCAGCGTAGCTGGGACAGGGAGCTCACCCCTCCACTTT. This sequence encodes CASSVAGTGSSPLHF.

The chain couples TRBV24-1 to TRBJ1-5; D is uncertain. Trimming took 12 bases from V and 10 from J, leaving 6 bases between them. Germline V gene sequence: CDR1 KGHDR, CDR2 SFDVKD. The CDR3 covers 8 residues. Written as DNA, the CDR3 is TGTGCCTTCCTTCCCCAGCATTTT. Residues: CAFLPQHF.

This clone was recorded only once. The chain couples TRBV19 to TRBJ1-1, with D unclear. Germline lookup yields CDR1 LNHDA and CDR2 SQIVND (reference sequence). The CDR3 sequence is 15 residues long. Trimming stripped 7 bases from V and 0 bases from J, with 15 bases between. The CDR3 sequence is CASKGGNLMNTEAFF. Written as DNA, the CDR3 is TGTGCCAGTAAGGGCGGGAATCTCATGAACACTGAAGCTTTCTTT.

The chain recombines TRBV10-1 with TRBJ2-3; maybe TRBD2 (5 bases). Germline CDR1 and CDR2: WNHNN and SYGVQD (reference sequence). V lost 0 bases to trimming and J lost 6 bases, with 16 bases between them. The CDR3 length is 16 residues. The CDR3 reads CASSESRSAGSDTQYF. DNA for the CDR3: TGCGCCAGCAGTGAGTCGAGAAGCGCGGGTTCTGATACGCAGTATTTT.

This clone was recorded once. The J gene is TRBJ2-3, the V gene TRBV13; 7 bases are a match to TRBD1. V was clipped by 7 bases and J by 4 bases; unmatched bases: 8. The CDR3 contains 14 residues. Germline lookup yields CDR1 PRHDT and CDR2 FYEKMQ (reference sequence). The CDR3 nucleotides are TGTGCCAGCACTATCCAGGGGGTGGCAGATACGCAGTATTTT. Translated, it gives CASTIQGVADTQYF.

The V call is TRBV10-3, the J call TRBJ1-2; TRBD1 aligns across 10 bases. Germline assignment: CDR1 ENHRY and CDR2 SYGVKD. The CDR3 length is 17 residues. Unmatched junction bases numbered 8, after V lost 2 bases and J lost 2 bases. Here the CDR3 reads CAISERAGQGTNYGYTF. Written as DNA, the CDR3 is TGTGCCATCAGTGAGCGAGCGGGACAGGGGACGAACTATGGCTACACCTTC.

The rearrangement links TRBV29-1 to TRBJ1-6; 10 bases line up with TRBD1. Germline loops: CDR1 SQVTM, CDR2 ANQGSEA. Trimming cost V 6 bases and J 9 bases; bases outside gene matches: 8. The CDR3 extends over 14 amino acids. The CDR3 is CSVREGQGTSPLHF. CDR3 nucleotide sequence: TGCAGCGTCCGAGAGGGACAGGGGACTTCACCCCTCCACTTT.

The chain links TRBV2 to TRBJ1-6, with 8 bases lining up with TRBD1. Germline V gene sequence: CDR1 SNHLY, CDR2 FYNNEI. The CDR3 totals 16 residues. V was clipped by 3 bases and J by 10 bases; unmatched bases: 11. CDR3 nucleotide sequence: TGTGCCAGCAGTGAGGCCGCAGGGGGCATATACTCACCCCTCCACTTT. This translates into CASSEAAGGIYSPLHF.

The genes are TRBV30 and TRBJ2-5; 13 positions agree with TRBD2. The J segment lost 4 bases and the V segment lost 1 base, leaving 0 bases of the junction unmatched. Germline loops: CDR1 GTSNPN, CDR2 SVGIG (reference sequence). The CDR3 contains 14 residues. CDR3 residues: CAWSGTSGGETQYF. CDR3 nucleotide sequence: TGTGCCTGGAGTGGGACTAGCGGGGGAGAGACCCAGTACTTC.

The chain recombines TRBV5-4 with TRBJ1-1; no definite D call. V lost 0 bases and J 0 bases, leaving 3 bases between the germline ends. The CDR3 has 13 amino acids. Germline values: CDR1 SGHNT, CDR2 YYREEE (reference sequence). The CDR3 DNA follows: TGTGCCAGCAGCTTGGATATGAACACTGAAGCTTTCTTT. It yields the protein CASSLDMNTEAFF.

The chain is built from TRBV10-3 and TRBJ2-6, with D maybe TRBD2 (6 bases). CDR3 length: 17 residues. Deletions cut 4 bases from V and 3 bases from J, with 16 bases between. Germline CDR1 is ENHRY and CDR2 is SYGVKD. Written as DNA, the CDR3 is TGTGCCATCAGTGGGGGGGAAGGCAGGGTTGGGGCCAACGTCCTGACTTTC. Protein: CAISGGEGRVGANVLTF.